A selection of T cell receptor beta chains follows, all from one sample in a study of radiotherapy plus CTLA-4 blockade in lung cancer. Using immunoSEQ multiplex PCR, the repertoire was profiled, and TCRdb retains in-frame clones only, with some absent. Counted here are about 76,000 clones, around 79% occurring once; the ten biggest clones make up approximately 24%. The specimen comprised peripheral blood, sampled from a patient treated with radiotherapy plus ipilimumab. The receptors were sampled from a human donor with non-small cell lung cancer whose response to radiotherapy plus ipilimumab could not be evaluated. Some clones in this sample may be carry-over from other donors' samples. Both conserved end residues are part of each CDR3. Fields, in order: CDR3 DNA, CDR3 protein, V gene, J gene, CDR3 length, clone size, D gene. D genes are given only for firm matches. Clone size is stated in some rows and not others, as once, few, many or a class when expanded.

CDR3 DNA: TGTGCCACCAGCAGGGACTATAATGAAAAACTGTTTTTT
CDR3 protein: CATSRDYNEKLFF
V gene: TRBV15
J gene: TRBJ1-4
CDR3 length: 13
clone size: NA
D gene: NA

CDR3 DNA: TGTGCCAGCCGACAGGGGAGGAATGAGCAGTTCTTC
CDR3 protein: CASRQGRNEQFF
V gene: TRBV10-3
J gene: TRBJ2-1
CDR3 length: 12
clone size: few
D gene: TRBD1

CDR3 DNA: TGCGCCAGCAGCTTGGTTCTAGCGGTACAAGAGACCCAGTACTTC
CDR3 protein: CASSLVLAVQETQYF
V gene: TRBV5-1
J gene: TRBJ2-5
CDR3 length: 15
clone size: NA
D gene: TRBD2

CDR3 DNA: TGTGCCAGCACGCCCTCCTTTACAGGGTCAAGTTACGAGCAGTACTTC
CDR3 protein: CASTPSFTGSSYEQYF
V gene: TRBV9
J gene: TRBJ2-7
CDR3 length: 16
clone size: NA
D gene: NA

CDR3 DNA: TGTGCCAGCAGCTTGGTCGACATCTTATACGAGCAGTACTTC
CDR3 protein: CASSLVDILYEQYF
V gene: TRBV5-4
J gene: TRBJ2-7
CDR3 length: 14
clone size: NA
D gene: NA

CDR3 DNA: TGTGCCAGCAGCTTGGCTGCGGGAGATACGCAGTATTTT
CDR3 protein: CASSLAAGDTQYF
V gene: TRBV5-4
J gene: TRBJ2-3
CDR3 length: 13
clone size: few
D gene: NA

CDR3 DNA: TGCGCCAGCAGCTTCAGGTTGAGCTCCTACAATGAGCAGTTCTTC
CDR3 protein: CASSFRLSSYNEQFF
V gene: TRBV5-1
J gene: TRBJ2-1
CDR3 length: 15
clone size: NA
D gene: NA

CDR3 DNA: TGCGCCAGCAGCATCACCGGGGGAAACACCATATATTTT
CDR3 protein: CASSITGGNTIYF
V gene: TRBV5-1
J gene: TRBJ1-3
CDR3 length: 13
clone size: NA
D gene: NA

CDR3 DNA: TGTGCCAGCAGCTCCAAACACAGCGGGGGCTATTACGAGCAGTACTTC
CDR3 protein: CASSSKHSGGYYEQYF
V gene: TRBV5-1
J gene: TRBJ2-7
CDR3 length: 16
clone size: NA
D gene: TRBD2

CDR3 DNA: TGTGCCAGCAGTTTCGCCTACAGGGAGAGGACTGAAGCTTTCTTT
CDR3 protein: CASSFAYRERTEAFF
V gene: TRBV28
J gene: TRBJ1-1
CDR3 length: 15
clone size: medium-sized
D gene: NA

CDR3 DNA: TGCGCCAGCAGCCTGGGACAGGGGGCCGGAAAACATTTT
CDR3 protein: CASSLGQGAGKHF
V gene: TRBV5-1
J gene: TRBJ1-5
CDR3 length: 13
clone size: NA
D gene: TRBD1

CDR3 DNA: TGCAGCGTTAGACAGAAGAGAGGGAACACTGAAGCTTTCTTT
CDR3 protein: CSVRQKRGNTEAFF
V gene: TRBV29-1
J gene: TRBJ1-1
CDR3 length: 14
clone size: NA
D gene: NA

CDR3 DNA: TGTGCCACCAGCAGAGATGAGGGCTACGAGCAGTACTTC
CDR3 protein: CATSRDEGYEQYF
V gene: TRBV15
J gene: TRBJ2-7
CDR3 length: 13
clone size: NA
D gene: NA

CDR3 DNA: TGTGCCAGCAGCTTAGCCGGGGGTAGCGGGGGGTTCTACGAGCAGTACTTC
CDR3 protein: CASSLAGGSGGFYEQYF
V gene: TRBV11-2
J gene: TRBJ2-7
CDR3 length: 17
clone size: NA
D gene: TRBD2

CDR3 DNA: TGCGCCAGCAGCTTGAACGGTGATCTGGCTTTCTTT
CDR3 protein: CASSLNGDLAFF
V gene: TRBV5-1
J gene: TRBJ1-1
CDR3 length: 12
clone size: NA
D gene: NA

CDR3 DNA: TGCGCCAGCAGCCTGGAACCGGGGGGGCCGGAGTCCCAGTACTTC
CDR3 protein: CASSLEPGGPESQYF
V gene: TRBV5-1
J gene: TRBJ2-5
CDR3 length: 15
clone size: NA
D gene: TRBD2

CDR3 DNA: TGTGCCAGCAGTTTTGGGCCCCAAACCTACAATGAGCAGTTCTTC
CDR3 protein: CASSFGPQTYNEQFF
V gene: TRBV27
J gene: TRBJ2-1
CDR3 length: 15
clone size: NA
D gene: NA

CDR3 DNA: TGTGCCAGCAGCTTATGGGGAGCGGAAAGCTCCTACGAGCAGTACTTC
CDR3 protein: CASSLWGAESSYEQYF
V gene: TRBV7-9
J gene: TRBJ2-7
CDR3 length: 16
clone size: NA
D gene: NA

CDR3 DNA: TGTGCCAGTAGTATAGACAGGTGGGAAGAGACCCAGTACTTC
CDR3 protein: CASSIDRWEETQYF
V gene: TRBV19
J gene: TRBJ2-5
CDR3 length: 14
clone size: NA
D gene: NA

CDR3 DNA: TGCGCCAGCAGGAATGAGGGGGCAGATACGCAGTATTTT
CDR3 protein: CASRNEGADTQYF
V gene: TRBV5-1
J gene: TRBJ2-3
CDR3 length: 13
clone size: NA
D gene: NA

CDR3 DNA: TGCGCCAGCAGCCTCTATACCCCGGGACTAGCGGGGGCAGCGGGCACCGGGGAGCTGTTTTTT
CDR3 protein: CASSLYTPGLAGAAGTGELFF
V gene: TRBV4-1
J gene: TRBJ2-2
CDR3 length: 21
clone size: NA
D gene: TRBD2

CDR3 DNA: TGCGCCAGCAGCAGGGAGTTCGGCGACGAGCAGTACTTC
CDR3 protein: CASSREFGDEQYF
V gene: TRBV5-1
J gene: TRBJ2-7
CDR3 length: 13
clone size: NA
D gene: NA

CDR3 DNA: TGTGCCACCGGGACATTAACCCACACTGAAGCTTTCTTT
CDR3 protein: CATGTLTHTEAFF
V gene: TRBV28
J gene: TRBJ1-1
CDR3 length: 13
clone size: once
D gene: NA

CDR3 DNA: TGTGCCAGCAGTCCCACAGATTACCAAGAGACCCAGTACTTC
CDR3 protein: CASSPTDYQETQYF
V gene: TRBV2
J gene: TRBJ2-5
CDR3 length: 14
clone size: NA
D gene: NA

CDR3 DNA: TGTGCCAGCAGCCCGTTTGCCGGGACAGCAACCTACGAGCAGTACTTC
CDR3 protein: CASSPFAGTATYEQYF
V gene: TRBV7-8
J gene: TRBJ2-7
CDR3 length: 16
clone size: NA
D gene: TRBD1

CDR3 DNA: TGTGCCAGCAGCTTGTTGCAGGGAACGGTGGAAGGCTACACCTTC
CDR3 protein: CASSLLQGTVEGYTF
V gene: TRBV5-6
J gene: TRBJ1-2
CDR3 length: 15
clone size: NA
D gene: NA

CDR3 DNA: TGTGCCAGCAGTCTTGTAGGACAAAGTTCACCCCTCCACTTT
CDR3 protein: CASSLVGQSSPLHF
V gene: TRBV2
J gene: TRBJ1-6
CDR3 length: 14
clone size: NA
D gene: NA

CDR3 DNA: TGTGCCAGCAGCGTAGTCGGACAGGGTAACAATGAGCAGTTCTTC
CDR3 protein: CASSVVGQGNNEQFF
V gene: TRBV9
J gene: TRBJ2-1
CDR3 length: 15
clone size: NA
D gene: TRBD1

CDR3 DNA: TGTGCCAGCAGTGTTTTACAGGGCGCAGGTCAGCCCCAGCATTTT
CDR3 protein: CASSVLQGAGQPQHF
V gene: TRBV27
J gene: TRBJ1-5
CDR3 length: 15
clone size: NA
D gene: NA

CDR3 DNA: TGTGCCAGCGGCTTGATGGACAGCTCAGGCTACACCTTC
CDR3 protein: CASGLMDSSGYTF
V gene: TRBV6-6
J gene: TRBJ1-2
CDR3 length: 13
clone size: NA
D gene: NA

CDR3 DNA: TGTGCCAGTAGTAGGGGGGGCACTGAAGCTTTCTTT
CDR3 protein: CASSRGGTEAFF
V gene: TRBV6-6
J gene: TRBJ1-1
CDR3 length: 12
clone size: NA
D gene: NA

CDR3 DNA: TGTGCCAGCAGCCGGGACAGGGCCGATCAGCCCCAGCATTTT
CDR3 protein: CASSRDRADQPQHF
V gene: TRBV2
J gene: TRBJ1-5
CDR3 length: 14
clone size: NA
D gene: TRBD1

CDR3 DNA: TGTGCCAGCACCCGGGACATCAATGAGCAGTTCTTC
CDR3 protein: CASTRDINEQFF
V gene: TRBV11-1
J gene: TRBJ2-1
CDR3 length: 12
clone size: NA
D gene: NA

CDR3 DNA: TGTGCCAGCAGCTATTGGGTCGGCGGAACTAACAATGAGCAGTTCTTC
CDR3 protein: CASSYWVGGTNNEQFF
V gene: TRBV7-9
J gene: TRBJ2-1
CDR3 length: 16
clone size: NA
D gene: NA

CDR3 DNA: TGTGCCAGCAGCGTAGACCTCGAGTCGGGAGGAGAGCAGTACTTC
CDR3 protein: CASSVDLESGGEQYF
V gene: TRBV9
J gene: TRBJ2-7
CDR3 length: 15
clone size: NA
D gene: TRBD2

CDR3 DNA: TGTGCCAGCAGTCCAACAGGGTTTTCTAGCACAGATACGCAGTATTTT
CDR3 protein: CASSPTGFSSTDTQYF
V gene: TRBV27
J gene: TRBJ2-3
CDR3 length: 16
clone size: NA
D gene: NA

CDR3 DNA: TGTGCCAGCAGCTTGGCCGGTAGCGGATCCTACGAGCAGTACTTC
CDR3 protein: CASSLAGSGSYEQYF
V gene: TRBV5-4
J gene: TRBJ2-7
CDR3 length: 15
clone size: NA
D gene: NA

CDR3 DNA: TGTGCCAGCAGTTTAATCCAGGGGTCCTATAATTCACCCCTCCACTTT
CDR3 protein: CASSLIQGSYNSPLHF
V gene: TRBV28
J gene: TRBJ1-6
CDR3 length: 16
clone size: NA
D gene: NA

CDR3 DNA: TGTGCCAGCAAAACTCGACAACTTCAAAACTATGGCTACACCTTC
CDR3 protein: CASKTRQLQNYGYTF
V gene: TRBV6-1
J gene: TRBJ1-2
CDR3 length: 15
clone size: NA
D gene: NA

CDR3 DNA: TGCAGCGTCCTCCCCATAGGGACACGGAACACTGAAGCTTTCTTT
CDR3 protein: CSVLPIGTRNTEAFF
V gene: TRBV29-1
J gene: TRBJ1-1
CDR3 length: 15
clone size: NA
D gene: NA

CDR3 DNA: TGTGCCAGCAGCTTAGGCGCAAACACCGGGGAGCTGTTTTTT
CDR3 protein: CASSLGANTGELFF
V gene: TRBV7-9
J gene: TRBJ2-2
CDR3 length: 14
clone size: NA
D gene: NA

CDR3 DNA: TGCGCCAGCAGCTTGGAGGCCGGGGGTTTCTACCAAGAGACCCAGTACTTC
CDR3 protein: CASSLEAGGFYQETQYF
V gene: TRBV5-1
J gene: TRBJ2-5
CDR3 length: 17
clone size: NA
D gene: NA

CDR3 DNA: TGCGCCAGCAGCCAAGTTTATGCGGGGGCGGAGGAGACCCAGTACTTC
CDR3 protein: CASSQVYAGAEETQYF
V gene: TRBV4-3
J gene: TRBJ2-5
CDR3 length: 16
clone size: few
D gene: NA

CDR3 DNA: TGTGCCAGCAGCTTAGGGCTAGCGGGGGGGGGCTACGAGCAGTACTTC
CDR3 protein: CASSLGLAGGGYEQYF
V gene: TRBV5-4
J gene: TRBJ2-7
CDR3 length: 16
clone size: NA
D gene: TRBD2

CDR3 DNA: TGTGCCAGCAGTATAACAGGGGACTATGGCTACACCTTC
CDR3 protein: CASSITGDYGYTF
V gene: TRBV6-5
J gene: TRBJ1-2
CDR3 length: 13
clone size: NA
D gene: TRBD1

CDR3 DNA: TGCGCCAGCAGCAAAGACAGGGTGCCAGATACGCAGTATTTT
CDR3 protein: CASSKDRVPDTQYF
V gene: TRBV5-1
J gene: TRBJ2-3
CDR3 length: 14
clone size: NA
D gene: TRBD1

CDR3 DNA: TGCAGCGCTAGGGCAGGGGTGGACACTGAAGCTTTCTTT
CDR3 protein: CSARAGVDTEAFF
V gene: TRBV29-1
J gene: TRBJ1-1
CDR3 length: 13
clone size: NA
D gene: NA

CDR3 DNA: TGTGCCAGCAGTCAGCCTAGCGGGGTCCCCGGGTTCTTC
CDR3 protein: CASSQPSGVPGFF
V gene: TRBV6-5
J gene: TRBJ2-1
CDR3 length: 13
clone size: NA
D gene: TRBD2

CDR3 DNA: TGTGCCAGCAGCCGAGGACAGGGGTTAGCCAAAAACATTCAGTACTTC
CDR3 protein: CASSRGQGLAKNIQYF
V gene: TRBV7-2
J gene: TRBJ2-4
CDR3 length: 16
clone size: NA
D gene: TRBD1

CDR3 DNA: TGTGCCAGCAGTTTATCGGCCCTAGCGGGGGGCACAGATACGCAGTATTTT
CDR3 protein: CASSLSALAGGTDTQYF
V gene: TRBV27
J gene: TRBJ2-3
CDR3 length: 17
clone size: NA
D gene: TRBD2

CDR3 DNA: TGTGCCAGCTCACCATATAGTGACAGTCCCTACGAGCAGTACTTC
CDR3 protein: CASSPYSDSPYEQYF
V gene: TRBV18
J gene: TRBJ2-7
CDR3 length: 15
clone size: NA
D gene: NA

CDR3 DNA: TGTGCCATCACTCCGGACAGGGGATCAGGAAACACTGAAGCTTTCTTT
CDR3 protein: CAITPDRGSGNTEAFF
V gene: TRBV10-3
J gene: TRBJ1-1
CDR3 length: 16
clone size: NA
D gene: TRBD1

CDR3 DNA: TGCGCCAGCAGCCAGTTTCCGCCAGCGCATACACCAACCTACGAGCAGTACTTC
CDR3 protein: CASSQFPPAHTPTYEQYF
V gene: TRBV4-1
J gene: TRBJ2-7
CDR3 length: 18
clone size: NA
D gene: NA

CDR3 DNA: TGTGCCAGCAGTTACGGGGGCTGGTCCTATGGCTACACCTTC
CDR3 protein: CASSYGGWSYGYTF
V gene: TRBV6-5
J gene: TRBJ1-2
CDR3 length: 14
clone size: NA
D gene: NA

CDR3 DNA: TGTGCCAGCAGGGCCGGCCTAGTGTTTGAGCAGTTCTTC
CDR3 protein: CASRAGLVFEQFF
V gene: TRBV2
J gene: TRBJ2-1
CDR3 length: 13
clone size: NA
D gene: NA

CDR3 DNA: TGTGCCAGCAGTTACTCGAAACTAGCGGTAACCTACGAGCAGTACTTC
CDR3 protein: CASSYSKLAVTYEQYF
V gene: TRBV6-6
J gene: TRBJ2-7
CDR3 length: 16
clone size: few
D gene: TRBD2

CDR3 DNA: TGCGCCAGCAGCTTGGAGCGCCAAGGAACTTCACCCCTCCACTTT
CDR3 protein: CASSLERQGTSPLHF
V gene: TRBV5-1
J gene: TRBJ1-6
CDR3 length: 15
clone size: NA
D gene: NA